This TCR beta chain was sequenced for a study of T cells after yellow fever vaccination. The overall study: Preparation of fractions with low cell numbers was performed using SMART-Seq v4 Ultra Low Input. Whole-study findings and limits: Primary-vaccination clones mostly resurfaced post-booster (about 95% CD4, roughly 90% CD8). Only a small proportion of the clonotypes turned up in both the CD4 and the CD8 compartments, likely arising from convergent recombination.

Worth noting for this clonotype: The antigen is not known.

The study made its TCR cDNA through 5'RACE template switching. That step introduced a universal primer site along with UMIs. TCRdb analysed the 5' RACE reads with MiXCR anew, one entry per CDR3 protein. The sample has 450,000 to 550,000 distinct CDR3 sequences; about a fifth are singletons. The V end lost 4 bases, the J end lost 0 bases, and 14 bases lay between the germline ends. Per germline, CDR1 SGHRS and CDR2 YFSETQ. CDR3 length equals 16 residues. The TCR sequence derives from a man younger than 35 who received the YFV17D yellow fever vaccine. The specimen comprised PBMCs, sampled approximately 22 days after the first yellow fever vaccination. V usage is TRBV5-1 and J usage is TRBJ2-1; D unresolved. CDR3 in DNA: TGCGCCAGCAGCCCAGGTGACCCAAACTCCTACAATGAGCAGTTCTTC. Translating it yields CASSPGDPNSYNEQFF.